One and the same sample provided the 18 T cell receptor beta chains below, sequenced in a study of T cells in women clearing cervical HPV infection. Here immunoSEQ multiplex PCR was the method, and the copy in TCRdb shows in-frame clones only, minus some. Here the sample table reports fewer than 30,000 clones. Material: blood buffy coat. The source is a woman aged 18-70 years with a cervical HPV16 infection that either progressed to CIN3+ or cleared (not recorded which).

Remarks on this clone: The sequenced fragment ends 3 residues before the CDR3 boundary, so the rest is inferred from the germline J gene. The chain links TRBV7-8 to TRBJ2-7, with 7 positions matching TRBD1. The CDR3 has 15 amino acids. The V segment lost 1 base and the J segment 4 bases; nucleotides outside the gene matches: 7. The germline V gene encodes CDR1 SGHVS and CDR2 FQNEAQ. CDR3 in amino acids: CASSLGQGTIYEQYF. The CDR3 DNA, read in part, is TGTGCCAGCAGCTTAGGACAGGGAACGATTTACGAG.

With regard to this clone: The read falls 3 residues short of the CDR3 end, and the missing part is taken from the germline J gene. The rearrangement links TRBV2 to TRBJ1-6; TRBD1 agrees at 8 bases. V dropped 6 bases and J dropped 6; count of bases not matched to a gene: 4. The CDR3 loop spans 14 amino acids. Germline V gene lookup returns CDR1 SNHLY and CDR2 FYNNEI. The CDR3 loop reads CASSQGALNSPLHF. Incomplete CDR3 DNA: TGTGCCAGCAGCCAGGGGGCCCTTAATTCACCC.

Turning to this clone: The CDR3 goes on 3 residues after the read ends, and that part is filled in from the germline J gene. The gene calls are TRBV19 and TRBJ2-5, with 8 bases matching TRBD2. With 2 bases clipped from V and 1 base from J, the junction kept 3 bases outside the gene matches. There are 15 residues in the CDR3. Germline assignment: CDR1 LNHDA and CDR2 SQIVND (reference sequence). The part of the CDR3 DNA that was read is TGTGCCAGTAGTATACTAGCGGGCGTCCAAGAGACC. Amino acid sequence: CASSILAGVQET. Given in full, the CDR3 is CASSILAGVQETQYF.

As for this clone: The CDR3 end lies 3 residues beyond the end of the read and is filled in from the germline J gene. J is TRBJ2-3 and V is TRBV20-1; D may be TRBD1 (5 bases). Germline V gene sequence: CDR1 DFQATT, CDR2 SNEGSKA (reference sequence). Trimming took off 5 bases at V and 3 bases at J, with 6 bases between the two ends. This CDR3 spans 11 amino acids. The CDR3 here is CSAGATDTQYF. The CDR3 DNA, read in part, is TGCAGTGCTGGGGCAACAGATACG.

Notes on this clone: The read stops 3 residues short of the end of the CDR3; the missing end is completed from the germline J gene. The V call is TRBV7-3, the J call TRBJ1-2, with 8 bases lining up with TRBD1. This CDR3 contains 14 residues. The germline gives CDR1 SGHTA, CDR2 FQGTGA. This chain's CDR3 is CASSPGQGLVGYTF. CDR3 DNA (partial): TGTGCCAGCAGCCCCGGACAGGGACTGGTCGGC.

To note about this clone: The read terminates 3 residues ahead of where the CDR3 ends, so the germline J gene completes it. The chain employs TRBV14 and TRBJ2-3; no firm D call. This CDR3 spans 13 amino acids. The V end lost 1 base, the J end lost 2 bases, and 4 bases lay between the germline ends. Germline assignment: CDR1 SGHDN and CDR2 FVKESK. The CDR3 sequence is CASSQALTDTQYF. Incomplete CDR3 DNA: TGTGCCAGCAGCCAAGCCCTCACAGATACG.

A note on this clone: The CDR3 end is not reached by the read, which stops 3 residues before it; the germline J gene fills it in. The rearrangement uses TRBV6-1 and TRBJ2-2, with a weak D call TRBD2 (5 bases). The CDR3 runs 15 residues. With 4 bases removed from V and 5 bases from J, the gap between germline ends came to 14 bases. Germline CDR1 MNHNS, CDR2 SASEGT. CDR3 in amino acids: CASSVKRRGTGELFF. The DNA read from the CDR3 is TGTGCCAGCAGTGTTAAGCGGAGAGGGACCGGGGAG.

Remarks on this clone: The missing CDR3 end, 3 residues past where the read stops, is filled in from the germline J gene. J is TRBJ1-2 and V is TRBV7-9, with 8 bases matching TRBD1. This CDR3 region has 15 residues. The germline CDR1 and CDR2 sequences are SEHNR and FQNEAQ (reference sequence). CDR3 region: CASSRDRGLGNDYTF. The sequenced part of the CDR3 DNA is TGTGCCAGCAGCCGTGACAGGGGTCTCGGCAATGAC.

Note on this clone: With the read ending 3 residues before the CDR3 end, the germline J gene is used to fill in that end. The chain couples TRBV10-3 to TRBJ1-6, with a weak D call TRBD1 (5 bases). Deletions cut 4 bases from V and 7 bases from J, with 8 bases between. The CDR3 has 13 residues. From germline, CDR1 is ENHRY and CDR2 SYGVKD. CDR3 DNA (partial): TGTGCCATCAGTGTCCGGACAAATTCACCC. As protein: CAISVRTNSP. The complete CDR3 protein is CAISVRTNSPLHF.

For this clone: The read ends 3 residues early relative to the CDR3; the germline J gene fills the gap. J is TRBJ2-6 and V is TRBV9; TRBD2 agrees at 7 bases. CDR1 and CDR2 (germline): SGDLS, YYNGEE. CDR3 size: 15 residues. V gave up 4 bases and J gave up 2 bases; unmatched junction bases: 3. CDR3 loop: CASSLGGAGANVLTF. The CDR3 bases that were read are TGTGCCAGCAGCTTGGGGGGGGCTGGGGCCAACGTC.

Note on this clone: The read stops 3 residues short of the end of the CDR3; the missing end is completed from the germline J gene. The V gene is TRBV19, the J gene TRBJ2-5; 8 nucleotides agree with TRBD2. Germline V gives CDR1 LNHDA, CDR2 SQIVND (reference sequence). There are 13 residues in the CDR3. After removal of 6 bases from V and 7 bases from J, the junction contained 7 bases not matched to a gene. The CDR3 is CASRVGLVGTQYF. The sequenced CDR3 bases are TGTGCCAGTAGGGTGGGACTAGTGGGGACC.

Remarks on this clone: With the read ending 3 residues before the CDR3 end, the germline J gene is used to fill in that end. The V and J genes are TRBV19 and TRBJ2-2; TRBD1 matches 10 bases. The germline V gene has CDR1 LNHDA and CDR2 SQIVND (reference sequence). With 5 bases clipped from V and 8 bases from J, the junction kept 8 bases outside the gene matches. This CDR3 contains 15 residues. This chain's CDR3 is CASSPGQGSHGELFF. The sequenced part of the CDR3 DNA is TGTGCCAGTAGTCCGGGACAGGGGTCCCATGGGGAG.

A word on this clone: The read comes to an end 3 residues before the CDR3 does, leaving the germline J gene to fill in the end. The chain employs TRBV18 and TRBJ1-1; D gene uncertain. The CDR3 runs 16 residues. Germline loops: CDR1 KGHSH, CDR2 LQKENI. The germline V and J ends were trimmed by 2 bases and 5 bases, with 18 bases remaining between them. Here the CDR3 reads CASSPATPGLWTEAFF. The DNA read from the CDR3 is TGTGCCAGCTCACCAGCCACCCCAGGTTTATGGACTGAA.

About this clone itself: The read ends 3 residues before the CDR3 terminus; that terminus is restored from the germline J gene. The chain couples TRBV7-9 to TRBJ1-1, with D perhaps TRBD1 (5 bases). This CDR3 region has 13 residues. Trimming pared 4 bases from V and 4 bases from J, leaving 10 bases between. The germline gives CDR1 SEHNR, CDR2 FQNEAQ (reference sequence). The CDR3 reads CASSSTRGTEAFF. Partial CDR3 DNA: TGTGCCAGCAGCTCAACAAGGGGCACTGAA.

Details on this clone: The read gets to within 3 residues of the CDR3 end, and the germline J gene fills in the rest. The gene calls are TRBV19 and TRBJ2-7; 8 nucleotides align to TRBD1. This CDR3 comprises 15 residues. The germline V gene encodes CDR1 LNHDA and CDR2 SQIVND (reference sequence). V lost 3 bases, J lost 0 bases, and 4 bases stayed unmatched. Partial CDR3 DNA: TGTGCCAGTAGTATCAGGGGGCAGAGCTCCTACGAG. Translating it yields CASSIRGQSSYE. Given in full, the CDR3 is CASSIRGQSSYEQYF.

For this clone: The read halts 3 residues ahead of the CDR3 end, with the missing end drawn from the germline J gene. The gene calls are TRBV20-1 and TRBJ2-7; perhaps TRBD1 as D (5 bases). The CDR3 sequence is 13 residues long. The germline CDR1 and CDR2 sequences are DFQATT and SNEGSKA (reference sequence). V was trimmed by 5 bases and J by 5 bases, leaving 16 bases between them. Partial CDR3 DNA: TGCAGTGCTCCTCTAACCCCCAGGGACGAG. Its translation: CSAPLTPRDE. The full CDR3 sequence reads CSAPLTPRDEQYF.

Notes on this clone: The read ends 3 residues before the CDR3 terminus; that terminus is restored from the germline J gene. The chain is built from TRBV7-2 and TRBJ1-4; D is unclear. CDR1 SGHTA and CDR2 FQGNSA come from the germline V gene. CDR3 length: 14 residues. Trimming removed 3 bases from V and 0 bases from J, with 5 bases in between. The CDR3 DNA, read in part, is TGTGCCAGCAGCTTCACTGCAACTAATGAAAAA. Residues: CASSFTATNEK. In full, the CDR3 is CASSFTATNEKLFF. The variable domain in full, with the rest retrieved from reference TRBV7-2 and TRBJ1-4, is GAGVSQSPSNKVTEKGKDVELRCDPISGHTALYWYRQSLGQGLEFLIYFQGNSAPDKSGLPSDRFSAERTGGSVSTLTIQRTQQEDSAVYLCASSFTATNEKLFFGSGTQLSVL.

As for this clone: Coverage ceases 3 residues before the CDR3 finishes, and the germline J gene fills in the end. This chain links TRBV19 with TRBJ2-4, with TRBD1 identical over 9 bases. The CDR3 runs 14 residues. The germline gives CDR1 LNHDA, CDR2 SQIVND (reference sequence). Partial CDR3 DNA: TGTGCCAGTATTAAGGACAGGGGAAGCTATGGT. Its translation: CASIKDRGSYG. The entire CDR3 sequence reads CASIKDRGSYGQYF. Full variable domain (rest looked up from reference TRBV19 and TRBJ2-4): DGGITQSPKYLFRKEGQNVTLSCEQNLNHDAMYWYRQDPGQGLRLIYYSQIVNDFQKGDIAEGYSVSREKKESFPLTVTSAQKNPTAFYLCASIKDRGSYGQYFGAGTRLSVL.